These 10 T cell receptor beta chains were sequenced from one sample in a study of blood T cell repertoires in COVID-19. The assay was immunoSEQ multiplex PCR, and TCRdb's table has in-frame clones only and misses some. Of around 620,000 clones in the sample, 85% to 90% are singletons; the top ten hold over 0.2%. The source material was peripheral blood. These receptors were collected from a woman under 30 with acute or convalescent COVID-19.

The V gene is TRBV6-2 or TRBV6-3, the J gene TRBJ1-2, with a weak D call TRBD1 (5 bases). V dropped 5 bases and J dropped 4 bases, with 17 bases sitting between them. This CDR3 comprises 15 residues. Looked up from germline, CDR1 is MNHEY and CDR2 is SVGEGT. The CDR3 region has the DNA TGTGCCAGCAGTAATCACAGGAGTCTCCTCTATGGCTACACCTTC. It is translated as CASSNHRSLLYGYTF.

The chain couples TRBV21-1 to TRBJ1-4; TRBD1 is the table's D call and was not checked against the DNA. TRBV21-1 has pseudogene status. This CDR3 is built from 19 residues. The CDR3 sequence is CASSKGGSGDRDIGEKLFF. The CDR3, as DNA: TGTGCCAGCAGCAAAGGGGGGTCGGGGGACAGGGACATCGGTGAAAAACTGTTTTTT.

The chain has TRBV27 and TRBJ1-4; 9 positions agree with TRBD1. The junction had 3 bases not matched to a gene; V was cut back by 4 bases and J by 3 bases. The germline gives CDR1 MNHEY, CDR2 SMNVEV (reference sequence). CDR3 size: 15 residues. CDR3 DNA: TGTGCCAGCAGTTCCTACAGGGGGCCTAATGAAAAACTGTTTTTT. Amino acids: CASSSYRGPNEKLFF.

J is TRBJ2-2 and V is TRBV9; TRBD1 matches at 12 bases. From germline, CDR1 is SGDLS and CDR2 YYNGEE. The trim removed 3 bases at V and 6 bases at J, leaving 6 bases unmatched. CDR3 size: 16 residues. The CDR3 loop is CASSGPGQGASGELFF. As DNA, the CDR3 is TGTGCCAGCAGCGGTCCGGGACAGGGGGCGTCCGGGGAGCTGTTTTTT. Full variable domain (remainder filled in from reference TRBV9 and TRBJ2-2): DSGVTQTPKHLITATGQRVTLRCSPRSGDLSVYWYQQSLDQGLQFLIQYYNGEERAKGNILERFSAQQFPDLHSELNLSSLELGDSALYFCASSGPGQGASGELFFGEGSRLTVL.

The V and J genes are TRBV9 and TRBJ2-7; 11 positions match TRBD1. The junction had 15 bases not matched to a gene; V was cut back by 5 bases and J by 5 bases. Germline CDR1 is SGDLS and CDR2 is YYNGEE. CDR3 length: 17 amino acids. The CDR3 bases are TGTGCCAGCAGTCCCATGGGTTCGGGACAGGGGGTTAACGAGCAGTACTTC. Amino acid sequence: CASSPMGSGQGVNEQYF.

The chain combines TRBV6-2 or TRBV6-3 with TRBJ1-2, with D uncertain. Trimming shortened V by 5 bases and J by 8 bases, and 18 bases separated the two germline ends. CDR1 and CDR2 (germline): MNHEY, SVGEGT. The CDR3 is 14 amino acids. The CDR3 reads CASSAKRIGGGYTF. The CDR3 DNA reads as TGTGCCAGCAGTGCGAAGAGGATCGGAGGCGGCTACACCTTC.

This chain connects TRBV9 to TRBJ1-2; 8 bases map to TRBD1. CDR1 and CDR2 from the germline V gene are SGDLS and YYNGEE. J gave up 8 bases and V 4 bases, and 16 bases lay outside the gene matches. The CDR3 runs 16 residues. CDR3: CASSNQIAGTGLGYTF. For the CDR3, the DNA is TGTGCCAGCAGCAACCAGATCGCCGGGACAGGTCTGGGCTACACCTTC.

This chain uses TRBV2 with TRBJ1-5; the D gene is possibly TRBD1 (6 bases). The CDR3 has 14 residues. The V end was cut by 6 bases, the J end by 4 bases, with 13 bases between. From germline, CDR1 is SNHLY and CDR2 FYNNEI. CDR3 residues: CASRADSQNQPQHF. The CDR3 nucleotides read TGTGCCAGCAGAGCGGACAGCCAGAATCAGCCCCAGCATTTT.

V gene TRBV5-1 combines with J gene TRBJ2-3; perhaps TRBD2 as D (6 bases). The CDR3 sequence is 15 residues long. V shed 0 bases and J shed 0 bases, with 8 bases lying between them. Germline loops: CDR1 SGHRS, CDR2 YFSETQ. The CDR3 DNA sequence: TGCGCCAGCAGCTTGGGAGCGGGTAGCACAGATACGCAGTATTTT. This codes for CASSLGAGSTDTQYF.

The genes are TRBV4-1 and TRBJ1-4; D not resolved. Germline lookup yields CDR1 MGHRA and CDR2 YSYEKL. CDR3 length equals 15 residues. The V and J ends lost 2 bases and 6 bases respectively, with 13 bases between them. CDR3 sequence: CASSQPGYNDEKLFF. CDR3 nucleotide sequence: TGCGCCAGCAGCCAACCGGGGTATAACGATGAAAAACTGTTTTTT.